The 10 T cell receptor beta chains in this list originate from one sample, sequenced in a study of blood T cell repertoires in COVID-19. Data came from immunoSEQ multiplex PCR; TCRdb stores just in-frame clones and leaves some out. The sample consists of roughly 100,000 clones, almost 80% of them appearing once. Sequencing input: peripheral blood. The source is a man aged 60 to 75 with active or convalescent COVID-19.

The J gene is TRBJ2-7, the V gene TRBV6-1; 7 bases map to TRBD1. The ends lost 1 base at V and 2 bases at J; junction bases unmatched: 8. The CDR3 loop spans 16 amino acids. Germline V gene data show CDR1 as MNHNS and CDR2 as SASEGT. The CDR3: CASSEGYRGKPYEQYF. The CDR3 nucleotides are TGTGCCAGCAGTGAAGGTTACAGGGGTAAGCCCTACGAGCAGTACTTC.

The chain joins TRBV19 to TRBJ2-4; unclear D gene. V was pared by 6 bases and J by 3 bases, with 12 bases between. From germline, CDR1 is LNHDA and CDR2 SQIVND (reference sequence). There are 14 residues in the CDR3. The DNA for the CDR3 is TGTGCCAGTAGCCCCCGAGGCAACAAAAACATTCAGTACTTC. Translation gives CASSPRGNKNIQYF.

The rearrangement uses TRBV5-1 and TRBJ2-1; 9 bases fit TRBD2. The germline gives CDR1 SGHRS, CDR2 YFSETQ. This CDR3 is 16 amino acids long. The trim removed 0 bases at V and 8 bases at J, leaving 9 bases unmatched. The CDR3 nucleotides read TGCGCCAGCAGCTTGGAGGGGTCTAGCGGGATCGATGAGCAGTTCTTC. Translated: CASSLEGSSGIDEQFF.

The J gene is TRBJ2-1, the V gene TRBV6-2 or TRBV6-3, with 10 bases matching TRBD2. Trimming at V came to 5 bases and at J to 4 bases, leaving 8 bases not matched to a gene. This CDR3 has 16 amino acids. Germline V lookup: CDR1 MNHEY, CDR2 SVGEGT. The CDR3 loop is CASSHGGSGGYNEQFF. The CDR3 region has the DNA TGTGCCAGCAGTCACGGGGGTAGCGGGGGGTACAATGAGCAGTTCTTC.

In its sample, this clone was seen a few times. The rearrangement uses TRBV15 and TRBJ2-1, with 10 bases that match TRBD2. V lost 3 bases and J lost 5; bases outside the gene matches: 10. Germline V gene data show CDR1 as LNHNV and CDR2 as YYDKDF (reference sequence). The CDR3 loop spans 17 amino acids. For the CDR3, the DNA is TGTGCCACCAGCAGGGACCAAAGCGGGAGGGGCCACAATGAGCAGTTCTTC. Amino acid sequence: CATSRDQSGRGHNEQFF.

The chain couples TRBV19 to TRBJ2-1, with D possibly matching TRBD1 (5 bases). This CDR3 spans 16 amino acids. V lost 6 bases and J 0 bases, leaving 15 bases between the germline ends. The germline V gene encodes CDR1 LNHDA and CDR2 SQIVND (reference sequence). In DNA form, the CDR3 reads TGTGCCAGTAGACGGGCAGGGCGCGGCTCCTACAATGAGCAGTTCTTC. This sequence encodes CASRRAGRGSYNEQFF.

Only one count was recorded for this clone. The chain links TRBV7-9 to TRBJ1-4; D remains ambiguous. Germline CDR1 SEHNR, CDR2 FQNEAQ (reference sequence). The V end lost 2 bases, the J end lost 4 bases, and 8 bases lay between the germline ends. This CDR3 contains 14 residues. The DNA of the CDR3 is TGTGCCAGCAGCTTATCAGGAAGTAATGAAAAACTGTTTTTT. It codes for CASSLSGSNEKLFF.

The V gene is TRBV11-3, the J gene TRBJ2-6, with 7 bases fitting TRBD1. Looked up from germline, CDR1 is SGHNT and CDR2 is YENEEA. The CDR3 sequence is 17 residues long. Germline trimming cut 0 bases from V and 0 bases from J; bases unmatched to any gene: 2. In DNA, the CDR3 is TGTGCCAGCAGCTTAGAACAGGGGAGCTCTGGGGCCAACGTCCTGACTTTC. Protein sequence: CASSLEQGSSGANVLTF.

This clone appeared a single time. The chain employs TRBV28 and TRBJ1-2; TRBD1 matches 8 bases. Germline loops: CDR1 MDHEN, CDR2 SYDVKM. With V trimmed by 6 bases and J by 4 bases, 4 bases remained unmatched. This CDR3 region has 13 residues. The CDR3 loop reads CASSEGQVYGYTF. The DNA for the CDR3 is TGTGCCAGCAGCGAGGGACAGGTCTATGGCTACACCTTC.

The CDR3 DNA sequence: TGTGCCAGCAGTCCTCTCCTAGCGGGGTCCTACGAGCAGTACTTC. Protein: CASSPLLAGSYEQYF. The chain employs TRBV28 and TRBJ2-7; 9 bases map to TRBD2. Germline CDR1 is MDHEN and CDR2 is SYDVKM. With 5 bases clipped from V and 1 base from J, the junction kept 6 bases outside the gene matches. The length of the CDR3 is 15 residues.